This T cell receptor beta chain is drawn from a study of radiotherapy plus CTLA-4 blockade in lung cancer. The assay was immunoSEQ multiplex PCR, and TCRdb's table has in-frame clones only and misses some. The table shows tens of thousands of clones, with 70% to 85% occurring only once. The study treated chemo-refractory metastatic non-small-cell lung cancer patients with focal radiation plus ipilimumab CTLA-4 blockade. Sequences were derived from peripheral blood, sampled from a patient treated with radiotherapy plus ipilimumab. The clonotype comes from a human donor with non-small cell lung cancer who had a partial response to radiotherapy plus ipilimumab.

The CDR3 loop is CASRGGVSGYTF. For the CDR3, the DNA is TGTGCCAGCAGGGGGGGAGTCTCTGGCTACACCTTC. The chain couples TRBV5-4 to TRBJ1-2; weak D call: TRBD1 (5 bases). Germline CDR1 is SGHNT and CDR2 is YYREEE (reference sequence). The CDR3 has 12 amino acids. V shed 5 bases and J shed 7 bases, with 12 bases lying between them. The full variable domain, in which reference TRBV5-4 and TRBJ1-2 provide the parts outside the CDR3, is ETGVTQSPTHLIKTRGQQVTLRCSSQSGHNTVSWYQQALGQGPQFIFQYYREEENGRGNFPPRFSGLQFPNYSSELNVNALELDDSALYLCASRGGVSGYTFGSGTRLTVV.